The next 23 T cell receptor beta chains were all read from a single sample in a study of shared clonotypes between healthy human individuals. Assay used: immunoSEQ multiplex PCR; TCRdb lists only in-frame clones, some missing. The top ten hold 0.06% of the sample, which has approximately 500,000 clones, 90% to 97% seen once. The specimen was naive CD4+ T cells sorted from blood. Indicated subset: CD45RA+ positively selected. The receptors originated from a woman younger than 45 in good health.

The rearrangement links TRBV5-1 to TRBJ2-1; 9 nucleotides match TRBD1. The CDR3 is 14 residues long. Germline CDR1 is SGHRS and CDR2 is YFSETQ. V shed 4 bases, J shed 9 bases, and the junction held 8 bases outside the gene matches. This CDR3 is CASSGIQGAAEQFF. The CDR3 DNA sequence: TGCGCCAGCAGCGGCATACAGGGGGCGGCTGAGCAGTTCTTC.

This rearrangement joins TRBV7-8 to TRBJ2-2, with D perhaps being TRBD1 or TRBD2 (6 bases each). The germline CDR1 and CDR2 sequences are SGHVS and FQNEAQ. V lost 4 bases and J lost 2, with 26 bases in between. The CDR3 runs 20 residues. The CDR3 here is CASSSWRVSSSRGNTGELFF. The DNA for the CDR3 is TGTGCCAGCAGCTCCTGGAGGGTCAGCTCCTCCAGGGGCAACACCGGGGAGCTGTTTTTT. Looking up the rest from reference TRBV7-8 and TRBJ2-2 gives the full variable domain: GAGVSQSPRYKVAKRGQDVALRCDPISGHVSLFWYQQALGQGPEFLTYFQNEAQLDKSGLPSDRFFAERPEGSVSTLKIQRTQQEDSAVYLCASSSWRVSSSRGNTGELFFGEGSRLTVL.

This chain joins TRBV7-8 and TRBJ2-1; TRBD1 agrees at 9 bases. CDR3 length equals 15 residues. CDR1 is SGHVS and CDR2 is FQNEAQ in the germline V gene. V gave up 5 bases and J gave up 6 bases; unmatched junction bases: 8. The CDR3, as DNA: TGTGCCAGCAGCCCAGGACAGGGGTGGGTCAATGAGCAGTTCTTC. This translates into CASSPGQGWVNEQFF.

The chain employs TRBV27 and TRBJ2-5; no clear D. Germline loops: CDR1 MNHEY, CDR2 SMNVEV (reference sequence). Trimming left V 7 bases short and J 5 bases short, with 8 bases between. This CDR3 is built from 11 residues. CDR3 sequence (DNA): TGTGCCAGCAAGGGTGGGGAGACCCAGTACTTC. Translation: CASKGGETQYF.

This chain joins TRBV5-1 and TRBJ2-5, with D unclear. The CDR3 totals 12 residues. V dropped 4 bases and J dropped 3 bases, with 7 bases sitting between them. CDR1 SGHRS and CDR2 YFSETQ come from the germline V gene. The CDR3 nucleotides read TGCGCCAGCAGCCCGCGTAAAGAGACCCAGTACTTC. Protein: CASSPRKETQYF.

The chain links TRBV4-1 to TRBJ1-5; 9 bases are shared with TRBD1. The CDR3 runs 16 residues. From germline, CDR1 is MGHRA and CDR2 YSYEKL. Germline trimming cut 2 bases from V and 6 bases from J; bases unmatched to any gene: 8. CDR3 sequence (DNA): TGCGCCAGCAGCCAACTACAGGGGGCGCATGGTCAGCCCCAGCATTTT. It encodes CASSQLQGAHGQPQHF.

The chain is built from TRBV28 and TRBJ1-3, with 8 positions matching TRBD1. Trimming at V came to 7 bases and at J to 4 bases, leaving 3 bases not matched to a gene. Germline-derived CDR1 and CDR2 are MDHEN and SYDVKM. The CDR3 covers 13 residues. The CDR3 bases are TGTGCCAGCAACAGGGGGTCGGGAAACACCATATATTTT. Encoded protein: CASNRGSGNTIYF.

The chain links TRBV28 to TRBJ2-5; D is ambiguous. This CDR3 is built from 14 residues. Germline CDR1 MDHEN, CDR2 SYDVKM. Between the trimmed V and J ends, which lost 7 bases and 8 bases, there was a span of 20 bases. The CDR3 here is CASTFDSISYTQYF. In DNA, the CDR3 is TGTGCCAGCACCTTTGACTCAATCAGCTATACCCAGTACTTC.

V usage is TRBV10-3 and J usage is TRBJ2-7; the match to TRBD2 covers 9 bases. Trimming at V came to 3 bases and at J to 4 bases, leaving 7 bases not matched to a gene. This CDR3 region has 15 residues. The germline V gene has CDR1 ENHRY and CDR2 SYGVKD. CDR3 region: CAISDYSGSQYEQYF. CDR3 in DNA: TGTGCCATCAGTGACTATAGCGGGAGCCAATACGAGCAGTACTTC.

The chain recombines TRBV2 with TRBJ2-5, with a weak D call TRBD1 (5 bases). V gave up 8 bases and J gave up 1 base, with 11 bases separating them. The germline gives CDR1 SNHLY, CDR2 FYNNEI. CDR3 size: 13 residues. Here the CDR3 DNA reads TGTGCCAGCCCCGCCGACAGCCAAGAGACCCAGTACTTC. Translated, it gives CASPADSQETQYF.

In DNA form, the CDR3 reads TGCGCCAGCAGCCTTGGACTAGCCCTAAGAGGGGAGACCCAGTACTTC. It specifies CASSLGLALRGETQYF. The chain employs TRBV4-1 and TRBJ2-5, with 8 bases matching TRBD2. Germline V gives CDR1 MGHRA, CDR2 YSYEKL. V lost 4 bases, J lost 5 bases, and 12 bases stayed unmatched. The CDR3 is 16 amino acids.

The CDR3 DNA follows: TGTGCCAGCAGTTTAGGGGCTGCGGGTACGAACACTGAAGCTTTCTTT. Protein sequence: CASSLGAAGTNTEAFF. This chain connects TRBV28 to TRBJ1-1; maybe TRBD1 (5 bases). CDR3 length: 16 residues. Trimming removed 2 bases at V and 1 base at J, with 14 bases between. Germline V gene sequence: CDR1 MDHEN, CDR2 SYDVKM.

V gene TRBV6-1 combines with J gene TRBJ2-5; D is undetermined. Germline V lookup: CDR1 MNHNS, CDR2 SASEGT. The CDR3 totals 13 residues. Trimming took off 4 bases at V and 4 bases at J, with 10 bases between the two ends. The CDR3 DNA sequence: TGTGCCAGCAGTGTTGAAAGAGGAGAGACCCAGTACTTC. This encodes CASSVERGETQYF.

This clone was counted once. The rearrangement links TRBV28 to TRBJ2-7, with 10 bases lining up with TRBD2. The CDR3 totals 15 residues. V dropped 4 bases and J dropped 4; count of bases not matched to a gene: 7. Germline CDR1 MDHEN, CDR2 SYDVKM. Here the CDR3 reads CASSSPSGSRYEQYF. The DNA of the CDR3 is TGTGCCAGCAGTTCCCCTAGCGGGAGCAGGTACGAGCAGTACTTC.

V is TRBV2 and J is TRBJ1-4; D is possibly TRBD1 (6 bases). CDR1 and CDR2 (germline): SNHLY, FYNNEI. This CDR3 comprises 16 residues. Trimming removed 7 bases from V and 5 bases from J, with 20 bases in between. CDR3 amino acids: CASTFRLQGLNEKLFF. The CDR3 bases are TGTGCCAGCACCTTCCGTCTACAGGGACTCAATGAAAAACTGTTTTTT.

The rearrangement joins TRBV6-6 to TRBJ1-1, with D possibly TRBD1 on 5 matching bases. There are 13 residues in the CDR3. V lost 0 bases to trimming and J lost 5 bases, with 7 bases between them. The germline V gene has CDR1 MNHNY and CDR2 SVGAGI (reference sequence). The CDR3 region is CASSYSAGTEAFF. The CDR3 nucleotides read TGTGCCAGCAGTTACTCGGCAGGGACTGAAGCTTTCTTT.

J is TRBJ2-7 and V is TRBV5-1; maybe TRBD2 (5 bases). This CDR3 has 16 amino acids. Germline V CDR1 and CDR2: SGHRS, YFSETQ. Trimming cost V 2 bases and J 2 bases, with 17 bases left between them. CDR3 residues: CASSFASPRITYEQYF. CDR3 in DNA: TGCGCCAGCAGCTTCGCTAGCCCCCGAATCACCTACGAGCAGTACTTC.

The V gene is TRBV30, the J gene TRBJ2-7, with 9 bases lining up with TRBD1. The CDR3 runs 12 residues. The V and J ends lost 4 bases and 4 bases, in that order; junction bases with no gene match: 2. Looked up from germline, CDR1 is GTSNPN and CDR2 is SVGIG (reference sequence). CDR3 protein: CAWTGTGYEQYF. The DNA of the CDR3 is TGTGCCTGGACCGGGACAGGGTACGAGCAGTACTTC.

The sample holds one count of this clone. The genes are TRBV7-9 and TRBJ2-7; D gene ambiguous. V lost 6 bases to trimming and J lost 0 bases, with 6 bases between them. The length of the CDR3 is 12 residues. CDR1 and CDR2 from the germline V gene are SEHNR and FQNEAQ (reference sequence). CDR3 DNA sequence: TGTGCCAGCAGTTCACCCTCCTACGAGCAGTACTTC. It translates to CASSSPSYEQYF.

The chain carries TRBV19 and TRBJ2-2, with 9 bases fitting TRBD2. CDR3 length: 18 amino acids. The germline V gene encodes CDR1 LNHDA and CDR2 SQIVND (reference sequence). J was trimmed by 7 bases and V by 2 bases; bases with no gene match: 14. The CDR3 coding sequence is TGTGCCAGTAGTATACCCTCCCTTAGCGGGAGTTCGCGCGGGGAGCTGTTTTTT. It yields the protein CASSIPSLSGSSRGELFF.

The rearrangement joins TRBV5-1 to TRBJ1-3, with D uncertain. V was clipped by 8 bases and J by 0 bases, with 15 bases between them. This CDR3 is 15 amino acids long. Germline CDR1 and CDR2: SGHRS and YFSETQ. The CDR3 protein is CASTPTPSSGNTIYF. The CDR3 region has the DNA TGCGCCAGTACTCCAACTCCGAGCTCTGGAAACACCATATATTTT.

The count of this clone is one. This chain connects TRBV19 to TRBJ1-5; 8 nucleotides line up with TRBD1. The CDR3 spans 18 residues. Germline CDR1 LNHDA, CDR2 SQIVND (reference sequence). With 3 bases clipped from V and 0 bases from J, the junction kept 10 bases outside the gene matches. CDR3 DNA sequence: TGTGCCAGTAGTATCCACGCGGGACAGGTTAATAGCAATCAGCCCCAGCATTTT. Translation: CASSIHAGQVNSNQPQHF.

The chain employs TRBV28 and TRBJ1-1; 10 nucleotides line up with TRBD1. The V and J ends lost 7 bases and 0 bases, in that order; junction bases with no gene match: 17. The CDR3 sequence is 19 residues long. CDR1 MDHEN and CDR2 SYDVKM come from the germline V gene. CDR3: CASTPLDRGITVMNTEAFF. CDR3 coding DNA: TGTGCCAGCACTCCCTTGGACAGGGGGATTACAGTGATGAACACTGAAGCTTTCTTT.